Listed here is a single T cell receptor beta chain. Its antigen is still unknown. This record belongs to a study of monozygotic twins with inflammatory bowel disease (dated by TCRdb to between 2018 and 2021). Context from the whole study: A total of 28 monozygotic twin pairs were included in the full study, comprising nine German pairs (four IBD-concordant, five IBD-discordant) and 19 IBD-discordant Danish pairs. The search for disease-associated traits relied mainly on comparing IBD patients with their genetically identical healthy co-twins within discordant pairs. Each individual had, on average, about 151 000 unique TCRalpha sequences and 181 000 unique TCRbeta sequences available for analysis. General study outcomes and caveats: Because patients received different immunosuppressive treatments, the repertoires may have picked up extra background noise and variability between individuals. The results gave no support for a single strong signal or clonotype linked to IBD. Compared with healthy twins, IBD patients shared fewer clonotypes with other individuals, and the difference was most pronounced in patients with signs of disease activity. Different T cell subtypes could not be distinguished in the analysis. Measured by the inverse Simpson index, TCRbeta repertoire diversity was lower in IBD patients than in their healthy co-twins. Repertoire similarity did not differ between concordant and discordant twins, which could be due to limited statistical power.

From each donor, a roughly 2.6 ml peripheral blood sample was collected into PAXgene tubes and stored at -80 degrees C. Total RNA was isolated from whole blood with the PAXgene blood miRNA kit on an automated QIAcube, without T cell sorting. Deep TCRalpha and TCRbeta repertoire profiling with unique molecular barcoding was performed on peripheral blood of monozygotic twin pairs concordant or discordant for inflammatory bowel disease. Smoking habits were recorded for all twin pairs, and each individual was classified as a current, former or never smoker. The cysteine opens and the phenylalanine closes a CDR3 of 16 amino acids. The DNA sequence is not available. The germline V gene sets CDR1 to LGHNA and CDR2 to YSLEER. The library came from 5' RACE. For each TCR library, 3,500 to 4,500 ng of total RNA was used. cDNA was synthesized with SMARTScribe reverse transcriptase in eight separate reactions per sample. During cDNA synthesis, template switching introduced unique molecular identifiers that contained a 6-nucleotide sample barcode. Amplification of TCRalpha and TCRbeta cDNA involved two nested PCRs of 16 and 9 cycles, and each PCR was followed by bead purification. Before amplification, the cDNA was treated with uracil DNA-glycosylase and purified using the QIAquick PCR purification kit. The second PCR added Illumina TruSeq-compatible adapters along with sample-specific barcodes. Library quality and concentration were assessed using TapeStation and Qubit, and 4.5 to 5.5 ng of each library was pooled. Sequencing of the pooled libraries was done on an Illumina HiSeq2500 single-index Rapid Run using custom sequencing primers and 2 x 100 bp reads. Per the source publication's procedure: PCR and sequencing errors were corrected by UMI-based consensus assembly using MiGEC version 1.2.6. MiXCR version 2.1.1 handled V(D)J alignment, clonotype assembly and CDR3 extraction. Normalisation of gene usage, clonotype sharing and MAIT/NKT TCR abundance was achieved by analysing the top 1000, 10 000 and 20 000 clonotypes per sample. After downsampling to 27 000 UMIs, diversity was calculated as the inverse Simpson index using the vegan R package. Paired Mann-Whitney U tests were applied to discordant twin pairs, and Benjamini-Hochberg correction was used for multiple testing. TCRdb reanalyzed the reads, keeping one entry per CDR3 protein sequence and omitting DNA. The V and J calls shown here were made by TCRdb, not taken from the authors' results. The data table for this sample lists under 150,000 distinct CDR3 sequences. The ten largest account for 2.4% of the sample.

Sequencing was performed on blood. The receptor chain draws on TRBV4-3 and TRBJ2-5; TCRdb's D call of TRBD2 is untestable without DNA. The sequence came from a human donor with ulcerative colitis or Crohn's disease, or a healthy co-twin of an affected twin (not recorded which). The CDR3 region: CASSQNSGGAVKTQYF.